These 13 T cell receptor beta chains originate from one sample sequenced in a study of T-cell reconstitution after alpha-beta-depleted transplantation in children. The authors prepared the TCRbeta library with unique molecular identifiers. TCRdb re-called the PCR reads through MiXCR, storing one row per CDR3 protein. In the table there are approximately 520,000 distinct CDR3 sequences, around a third of which are singletons. Sequencing used PBMCs from the stem cell graft donor, obtained from the stem cell graft. These receptors came from a human donor who donated a stem cell graft to a child with aplastic anemia.

The DNA of the CDR3 is TGCGCCAGCAAACAAGAAGGGGGCAATCAGCCCCAGCATTTT. Translation gives CASKQEGGNQPQHF. The J gene is TRBJ1-5, the V gene TRBV5-1; a possible D gene is TRBD1 (5 bases). Germline V gives CDR1 SGHRS, CDR2 YFSETQ. CDR3 length: 14 residues. V gave up 6 bases and J gave up 2 bases, with 12 bases separating them.

This sequence joins TRBV6-1 and TRBJ2-3, with 8 bases that match TRBD2. Looked up from germline, CDR1 is MNHNS and CDR2 is SASEGT. The CDR3 contains 15 residues. V was clipped by 4 bases and J by 4 bases; unmatched bases: 7. The CDR3 DNA follows: TGTGCCAGCAGTGGGGTTTCGGGGGGGGCAGATACGCAGTATTTT. This encodes CASSGVSGGADTQYF.

This chain uses TRBV5-4 with TRBJ2-7, with D possibly TRBD1 on 6 matching bases. Trimming removed 3 bases at V and 6 bases at J, with 16 bases between. The CDR3 totals 14 residues. Per the germline V gene, CDR1 is SGHNT and CDR2 is YYREEE (reference sequence). The DNA for the CDR3 is TGTGCCAGCAGCTCCACAGGGTACCCCCGCGAGCAGTACGTC. Translated, it gives CASSSTGYPREQYV.

V usage is TRBV14 and J usage is TRBJ2-1, with a weak D call TRBD1 (6 bases). Trimming stripped 6 bases from V and 10 bases from J, with 19 bases between. Germline V gene lookup returns CDR1 SGHDN and CDR2 FVKESK. This CDR3 is built from 14 residues. CDR3 sequence (DNA): TGTGCCAGCAGTCAACCTACAGGGACGTGGGAGCAGTTCTTC. Amino acid sequence: CASSQPTGTWEQFF.

The rearrangement joins TRBV12-2 to TRBJ2-7; TRBD2, the table's D call, was not compared with the DNA. TRBV12-2 is flagged as a pseudogene. The CDR3 contains 20 residues. CDR3 DNA: TGTGCAAGTCGCTTAGATCACACTAGCGGGAGCACTGTCAGGTCCTACGAGCAGTACTTC. Protein sequence: CASRLDHTSGSTVRSYEQYF.

This clonotype was counted between two and nine times. The chain has TRBV5-1 and TRBJ2-7; D unclear. There are 14 residues in the CDR3. Germline V lookup: CDR1 SGHRS, CDR2 YFSETQ. The V and J ends lost 3 bases and 5 bases respectively, with 15 bases between them. CDR3 protein: CASSSTPASDEQYV. The CDR3 DNA reads as TGCGCCAGCAGCTCGACTCCCGCCTCGGACGAGCAGTACGTC.

In this sample, this clonotype turned up a few times. The chain couples TRBV3-1 to TRBJ2-5, with D possibly TRBD2 on 6 matching bases. V was cut by 1 base and J by 0 bases, with 9 bases left in between. The CDR3 sequence is 15 residues long. Per the germline V gene, CDR1 is LGHDT and CDR2 is YNNKEL (reference sequence). The CDR3 nucleotides are TGTGCCAGCAGCCAAGGCGGGACGTACCAAGAGACCCAGTACTTC. Its translation is CASSQGGTYQETQYF.

This clonotype showed up just a few times. The rearrangement joins TRBV12-3 or TRBV12-4 to TRBJ1-5; perhaps TRBD1 as D (5 bases). V lost 6 bases to trimming and J lost 0 bases, with 12 bases between them. This CDR3 region has 15 residues. The CDR3 DNA is TGTGCCAGCAGCCGATTTGGGGCTAGCAATCAGCCCCAGCATTTT. Amino acids: CASSRFGASNQPQHF.

This chain links TRBV29-1 with TRBJ2-3, with TRBD1 matching 10 bases. Germline CDR1 is SQVTM and CDR2 is ANQGSEA. The CDR3 is 16 amino acids. V trimming: 4 bases; J trimming: 1 base; junction bases outside the gene matches: 8. CDR3 sequence: CSVVNTGTGGTDTQYF. CDR3 sequence (DNA): TGCAGCGTTGTCAACACCGGGACAGGGGGCACAGATACGCAGTATTTT.

This rearrangement joins TRBV7-6 to TRBJ2-7; D tentatively reads TRBD1 or TRBD2 (5 bases each). The CDR3 sequence is 13 residues long. V shed 5 bases and J shed 6 bases, with 14 bases lying between them. From germline, CDR1 is SGHVS and CDR2 FNYEAQ. CDR3 region: CASSQGPTTEQYV. CDR3 DNA sequence: TGTGCCAGCAGCCAGGGACCAACAACCGAGCAGTACGTC.

This clonotype has ten or more counts. The V and J genes are TRBV9 and TRBJ1-1; D not resolved. The CDR3 sequence is 16 residues long. Germline V gives CDR1 SGDLS, CDR2 YYNGEE. V lost 3 bases to trimming and J lost 4 bases, with 19 bases between them. The DNA of the CDR3 is TGTGCCAGCAGCGCCCGACAAGGAGGGAGGGCCACTGAAGCTTTCTTT. Encoded protein: CASSARQGGRATEAFF.

This clonotype was detected many times. The chain combines TRBV24-1 with TRBJ2-2; TRBD1 matches 7 bases. Germline assignment: CDR1 KGHDR and CDR2 SFDVKD. The junction had 5 bases not matched to a gene; V was cut back by 11 bases and J by 6 bases. CDR3 length: 12 residues. The CDR3 DNA reads TGTGCCATTGGGACAGAGGCCGGGGAGCTGTTTTTT. This encodes CAIGTEAGELFF.

This clonotype was seen once. The rearrangement joins TRBV18 to TRBJ2-3; 10 nucleotides align to TRBD1. The V gene end was trimmed by 0 bases and the J gene end by 5 bases; junction bases not matched to a gene: 8. CDR1 and CDR2 from the germline V gene are KGHSH and LQKENI. The CDR3 length is 17 residues. The CDR3 coding sequence is TGTGCCAGCTCACCACCAATTGGGACAGGGGCGGGAGATACGCAGTATTTT. This sequence encodes CASSPPIGTGAGDTQYF. Full variable domain (rest looked up from reference TRBV18 and TRBJ2-3): NAGVMQNPRHLVRRRGQEARLRCSPMKGHSHVYWYRQLPEEGLKFMVYLQKENIIDESGMPKERFSAEFPKEGPSILRIQQVVRGDSAAYFCASSPPIGTGAGDTQYFGPGTRLTVL.